This T cell receptor (beta chain) was recorded in a study of lymphopenia after photon versus proton radiotherapy. Findings and caveats of the study: Post-nadir diversity loss with photons came from oligoclonal expansion, particularly CD8+ Temra cells.

The V segment lost 0 bases and the J segment 2 bases; nucleotides outside the gene matches: 6. CDR3 size: 18 residues. Germline V gives CDR1 MNHEY, CDR2 SMNVEV (reference sequence). The repertoire was sequenced with immunoSEQ multiplex PCR; TCRdb's copy has only in-frame clones and lacks some. The table shows about 53,000 clones, with 83% occurring only once. About this clone: Its cognate antigen is unknown.

The chain couples TRBV27 to TRBJ2-6, with 8 bases identical to TRBD1. The origin of this receptor is a middle-aged man with gastric cancer. Sequencing was performed on peripheral blood, taken from a patient treated with photon-based radiotherapy. The CDR3 bases are TGTGCCAGCAGTTTATCCCATGCAGGGGGCACTGGGGCCAACGTCCTGACTTTC. Its protein product is CASSLSHAGGTGANVLTF.